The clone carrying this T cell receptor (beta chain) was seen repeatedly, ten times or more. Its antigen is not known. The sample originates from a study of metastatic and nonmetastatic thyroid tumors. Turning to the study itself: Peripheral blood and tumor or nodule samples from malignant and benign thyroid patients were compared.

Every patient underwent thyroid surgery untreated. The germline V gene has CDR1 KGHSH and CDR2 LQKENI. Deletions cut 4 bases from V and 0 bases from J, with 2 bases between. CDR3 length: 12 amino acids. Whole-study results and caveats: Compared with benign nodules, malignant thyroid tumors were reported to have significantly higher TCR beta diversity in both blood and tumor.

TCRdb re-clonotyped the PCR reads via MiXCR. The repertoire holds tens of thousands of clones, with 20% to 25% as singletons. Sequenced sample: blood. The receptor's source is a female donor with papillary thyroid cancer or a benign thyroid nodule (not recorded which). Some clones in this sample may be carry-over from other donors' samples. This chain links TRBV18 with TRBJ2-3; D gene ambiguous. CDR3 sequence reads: CASSHSTDTQYF. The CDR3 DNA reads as TGTGCCAGCTCACACAGCACAGATACGCAGTATTTT. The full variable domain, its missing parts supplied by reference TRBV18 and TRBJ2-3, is NAGVMQNPRHLVRRRGQEARLRCSPMKGHSHVYWYRQLPEEGLKFMVYLQKENIIDESGMPKERFSAEFPKEGPSILRIQQVVRGDSAAYFCASSHSTDTQYFGPGTRLTVL.